This T cell receptor beta chain was captured in a study of regulatory T cells in long-lasting Graves disease. Regarding the study as a whole: Persistent patients shared more public clonotypes (2,741) than new patients (966).

Researchers made TCR beta libraries by using iRepertoire HTBI primers and running Arm-PCR on CDR3 regions. TCRdb re-called the multiplex PCR reads with MiXCR, one entry per CDR3 protein. This sample has about 360,000 distinct CDR3 sequences, with roughly 15% found just once. This clonotype was seen at least ten times. As yet, its antigen is unknown. This sample's time point: newly diagnosed GD, antithyroid drugs for less than 3 months. After RNA was extracted from PBMCs, the TCR library was made from it. These data were also filed under a second study, of T cells in Graves' hyperthyroidism and ophthalmopathy.

The specimen comprised peripheral blood mononuclear cells (PBMCs), sampled at new diagnosis, from a patient treated with antithyroid drugs. The sequence came from a woman aged 18 to 35 with Graves disease.

DNA of the CDR3: TGCAGTGCAGCTATAGCGGAACCCTACAATGAGCAGTTCTTC. It is translated as CSAAIAEPYNEQFF. The chain uses TRBV20-1 and TRBJ2-1; D may be TRBD2 (6 bases). Germline CDR1 reads DFQATT; CDR2 reads SNEGSKA (reference sequence). Trimming shortened V by 6 bases and J by 2 bases, and 14 bases separated the two germline ends. The CDR3 loop spans 14 amino acids.